The 20 T cell receptor beta chains presented below share a single source sample, sequenced in a study of breast tumors, draining lymph nodes, adjacent tissues. Breast cancer patients provided tissue from their axillary draining lymph nodes. TCRdb recomputed calls from the multiplex PCR reads with MiXCR, one row per CDR3 protein. The sample comprises more than 100,000 distinct CDR3 sequences, approximately 20% of which are singletons, and roughly 2.8% rests with the top ten. Material: axillary lymph node tissue. The receptors stem from a female donor with breast cancer. Some clones in this sample may be carry-over from other donors' samples.

This clonotype has a count of ten or more. This chain joins TRBV7-2 and TRBJ2-1; D is ambiguous. V gave up 0 bases and J gave up 8 bases, with 14 bases separating them. From germline, CDR1 is SGHTA and CDR2 FQGNSA. CDR3 size: 15 residues. CDR3 region: CASSLAATIGDEQFF. The CDR3 DNA follows: TGTGCCAGCAGCTTAGCAGCGACCATTGGCGATGAGCAGTTCTTC.

At least ten counts were recorded for this clonotype. The chain recombines TRBV20-1 with TRBJ1-3; no firm D call. The CDR3 is 16 residues long. Germline CDR1 and CDR2: DFQATT and SNEGSKA (reference sequence). V gave up 3 bases and J gave up 0 bases, with 15 bases separating them. For the CDR3, the DNA is TGCAGTGCTAGTTCTCTCGGGAGGAGCTCTGGAAACACCATATATTTT. It translates to CSASSLGRSSGNTIYF.

This clonotype was seen repeatedly, ten times or more. The rearrangement uses TRBV4-1 and TRBJ2-5, with 10 bases identical to TRBD1. Germline V gives CDR1 MGHRA, CDR2 YSYEKL. The CDR3 totals 14 residues. Unmatched junction bases numbered 1, after V lost 4 bases and J lost 2 bases. The CDR3 protein is CASSLDRGQETQYF. Here the CDR3 DNA reads TGCGCCAGCAGCCTGGACAGGGGGCAAGAGACCCAGTACTTC.

Note on this clonotype: This CDR3 is missing its conserved last phenylalanine or tryptophan, likely due to a read error. The chain links TRBV28 to TRBJ2-3; tentative D call: TRBD1 (6 bases). Trimming shortened V by 8 bases and J by 5 bases, and 11 bases separated the two germline ends. The V gene's germline CDR1 is MDHEN and CDR2 SYDVKM. The CDR3 has 12 amino acids. The CDR3 protein is CASGSQGDTQYC. CDR3 DNA: TGTGCCAGCGGCTCACAGGGAGATACGCAGTATTGT.

In its sample, this clonotype was seen many times. The chain couples TRBV7-2 to TRBJ2-3; D gene unclear. Trimming took 0 bases from V and 3 from J, leaving 4 bases between them. CDR3 length equals 13 residues. Germline values: CDR1 SGHTA, CDR2 FQGNSA. CDR3 amino acids: CASSLARTDTQYF. As DNA, the CDR3 is TGTGCCAGCAGCTTAGCCAGAACAGATACGCAGTATTTT.

This clonotype was seen at least ten times. The chain is built from TRBV5-5 and TRBJ1-6; tentative D call: TRBD1 (6 bases). V dropped 3 bases and J dropped 15 bases, with 13 bases sitting between them. The CDR3 length is 12 residues. The germline gives CDR1 SGHKS, CDR2 YYEKEE (reference sequence). Written as DNA, the CDR3 is TGTGCCAGCAGCTACAGGGCCGACGTCCTCCACTTT. Its translation: CASSYRADVLHF.

This clonotype was counted a few times. The V and J genes are TRBV11-3 and TRBJ2-2, with 7 nucleotides matching TRBD2. The V gene end was trimmed by 2 bases and the J gene end by 3 bases; junction bases not matched to a gene: 9. This CDR3 is 17 amino acids long. Per the germline V gene, CDR1 is SGHNT and CDR2 is YENEEA. The CDR3 DNA is TGTGCCAGCAGCTTACGGAGCGGGGTCATGCACACCGGGGAGCTGTTTTTT. It translates to CASSLRSGVMHTGELFF.

This clonotype was found a few times. The chain links TRBV28 to TRBJ2-1, with 13 bases that match TRBD2. CDR3 length: 19 amino acids. Germline CDR1 MDHEN, CDR2 SYDVKM. V lost 5 bases and J lost 0; bases outside the gene matches: 10. The CDR3 bases are TGTGCCAGCAGTCCCCTGGGACTAGCGGGGCCTAGCTCCTACAATGAGCAGTTCTTC. Protein: CASSPLGLAGPSSYNEQFF.

The count of this clonotype is one. One base away lies a much larger clone, so this may be a sequencing read error. The conserved final phenylalanine or tryptophan is absent from the CDR3, which likely points to a read error. The V gene is TRBV6-2 or TRBV6-3, the J gene TRBJ2-1; 8 bases fit TRBD2. The J segment lost 9 bases and the V segment lost 8 bases, leaving 9 bases of the junction unmatched. This CDR3 is built from 13 residues. Germline values: CDR1 MNHEY, CDR2 SVGEGT. The CDR3 bases are TGTGCCAGCCGGGAGGGAGGGACCCTTGAGCAGTTCCTC. It is translated as CASREGGTLEQFL.

This clonotype appeared many times. V and J are TRBV5-5 and TRBJ2-5, with 9 positions matching TRBD1. Germline-derived CDR1 and CDR2 are SGHKS and YYEKEE (reference sequence). The CDR3 sequence is 15 residues long. Germline trimming cut 4 bases from V and 4 bases from J; bases unmatched to any gene: 8. Written as DNA, the CDR3 is TGTGCCAGCAGCATGGGACAGGGAAAGGCAGAGACCCAGTACTTC. Its translation: CASSMGQGKAETQYF.

This clonotype has only one observation. This sequence may be a read error, since a much larger clone differs from it by one base. The V gene is TRBV25-1, the J gene TRBJ2-7; TRBD2 aligns across 8 bases. The CDR3 has 15 amino acids. The germline CDR1 and CDR2 sequences are MGHDK and SYGVNS. DNA of the CDR3: TGTGCCAGCAGCGCGACCGGGGGGGCCGCCTACGAGCGGTACTTC. Translating it yields CASSATGGAAYERYF.

This clonotype was counted at least ten times. This chain uses TRBV7-2 with TRBJ2-3; no reliable D call. Germline loops: CDR1 SGHTA, CDR2 FQGNSA. V lost 5 bases and J 4 bases, leaving 4 bases between the germline ends. CDR3 length: 11 residues. The CDR3 protein is CASSPADTQYF. The CDR3, as DNA: TGTGCCAGCAGCCCTGCAGATACGCAGTATTTT.

This clonotype was detected ten times or more. The chain recombines TRBV7-2 with TRBJ2-6, with D uncertain. V dropped 1 base and J dropped 2 bases, with 6 bases sitting between them. Germline CDR1 reads SGHTA; CDR2 reads FQGNSA. This CDR3 is 15 amino acids long. This chain's CDR3 is CASSLEFAGANVLTF. The CDR3 nucleotides read TGTGCCAGCAGCTTAGAGTTCGCTGGGGCCAACGTCCTGACTTTC.

This clonotype turned up a few times. The rearrangement joins TRBV3-1 to TRBJ2-7; a possible D gene is TRBD2 (6 bases). Germline values: CDR1 LGHDT, CDR2 YNNKEL (reference sequence). With 4 bases removed from V and 0 bases from J, the gap between germline ends came to 10 bases. The CDR3 sequence is 14 residues long. The CDR3 bases are TGTGCCAGCAGCCCCGGGAGCAGCTCCTACGAGCAGTACTTC. Its translation: CASSPGSSSYEQYF.

Ten or more counts support this clonotype. J is TRBJ2-1 and V is TRBV20-1; 8 nucleotides agree with TRBD1. Germline loops: CDR1 DFQATT, CDR2 SNEGSKA (reference sequence). The length of the CDR3 is 15 residues. Trimming cost V 6 bases and J 8 bases; bases outside gene matches: 15. CDR3 residues: CSAPPGGQGTDEQFF. Written as DNA, the CDR3 is TGCAGTGCGCCGCCCGGAGGACAGGGAACCGATGAGCAGTTCTTC.

This clonotype was counted at least ten times. The chain is built from TRBV3-1 and TRBJ2-7, with TRBD2 matching over 13 bases. The junction had 3 bases not matched to a gene; V was cut back by 4 bases and J by 3 bases. CDR1 is LGHDT and CDR2 is YNNKEL in the germline V gene (reference sequence). The CDR3 contains 15 residues. The CDR3 loop is CASSPRTSGSYEQYF. CDR3 nucleotides: TGTGCCAGCAGCCCCAGGACTAGCGGGAGCTACGAGCAGTACTTC.

This clonotype was seen repeatedly, ten times or more. The chain's CDR3 is CASKGTSQETQYF. The DNA for the CDR3 is TGTGCCAGCAAAGGGACTTCCCAAGAGACCCAGTACTTC. V usage is TRBV2 and J usage is TRBJ2-5; possibly TRBD2 for D (6 bases). V lost 7 bases and J 1 base, leaving 10 bases between the germline ends. The length of the CDR3 is 13 residues. Per the germline V gene, CDR1 is SNHLY and CDR2 is FYNNEI. Variable domain in full (rest from reference TRBV2 and TRBJ2-5): EPEVTQTPSHQVTQMGQEVILRCVPISNHLYFYWYRQILGQKVEFLVSFYNNEISEKSEIFDDQFSVERPDGSNFTLKIRSTKLEDSAMYFCASKGTSQETQYFGPGTRLLVL.

Turning to this clonotype: It may be a read error: a sequence one base away is much more abundant. The chain combines TRBV5-4 with TRBJ2-5; 7 bases agree with TRBD2. The germline gives CDR1 SGHNT, CDR2 YYREEE (reference sequence). V trimming: 5 bases; J trimming: 1 base; junction bases outside the gene matches: 11. The CDR3 is made up of 16 amino acids. In DNA form, the CDR3 reads TGTGCCAGCAGTCGGACTAGATCCTTATCCCAAGAGACCCAGTACTTC. This encodes CASSRTRSLSQETQYF.

Many counts were recorded for this clonotype. The gene calls are TRBV12-3 or TRBV12-4 and TRBJ2-2; a possible D gene is TRBD2 (5 bases). The V and J ends lost 7 bases and 2 bases respectively, with 11 bases between them. The CDR3 has 14 amino acids. The CDR3 loop reads CASMKRENTGELFF. CDR3 in DNA: TGTGCCAGCATGAAGAGGGAAAACACCGGGGAGCTGTTTTTT.

This clonotype has at least ten counts. J is TRBJ2-2 and V is TRBV4-2; TRBD1 aligns across 7 bases. Germline trimming cut 8 bases from V and 1 base from J; bases unmatched to any gene: 4. The CDR3 covers 14 residues. Germline CDR1 reads LGHNA; CDR2 reads YNFKEQ. CDR3: CASLRTGNTGELFF. The CDR3 bases are TGTGCCAGCCTACGGACAGGGAACACCGGGGAGCTGTTTTTT.